The source of this T cell receptor beta chain is a study of identical twins. From the 5' RACE reads, TCRdb called clonotypes with MiXCR, one entry per CDR3 protein. The sample shows 400,000 to 500,000 distinct CDR3 sequences, around 20% of them seen only once. Per the germline V gene, CDR1 is SGHRS and CDR2 is YFSETQ. V dropped 1 base and J dropped 6 bases, with 9 bases sitting between them. The CDR3 is 13 amino acids. The chain recombines TRBV5-1 with TRBJ2-3; D uncertain. The TCR originated in a man in his fifties in good health. Sequencing was done on a sample of naive T cells sorted from blood. The CDR3 DNA reads as TGCGCCAGCAGCTTGAGGGATCTTGATACGCAGTATTTT. This sequence encodes CASSLRDLDTQYF. Full variable domain (outside the CDR3, taken from reference TRBV5-1 and TRBJ2-3): KAGVTQTPRYLIKTRGQQVTLSCSPISGHRSVSWYQQTPGQGLQFLFEYFSETQRNKGNFPGRFSGRQFSNSRSEMNVSTLELGDSALYLCASSLRDLDTQYFGPGTRLTVL.